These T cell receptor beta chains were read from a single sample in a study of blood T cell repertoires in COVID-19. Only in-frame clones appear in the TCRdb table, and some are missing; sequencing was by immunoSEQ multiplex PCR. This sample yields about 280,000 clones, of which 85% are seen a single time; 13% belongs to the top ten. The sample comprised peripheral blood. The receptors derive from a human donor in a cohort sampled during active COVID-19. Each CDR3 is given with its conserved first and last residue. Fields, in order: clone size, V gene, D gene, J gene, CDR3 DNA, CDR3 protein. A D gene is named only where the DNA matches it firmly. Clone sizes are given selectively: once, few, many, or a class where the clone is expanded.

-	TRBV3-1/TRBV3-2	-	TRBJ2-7	TGTGCCAGCAGCGTGGGACTGGCCTACGAGCAGTACTTC	CASSVGLAYEQYF
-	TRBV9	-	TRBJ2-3	TGTGCCAGCAGCGTCGGAGGGGGGAGGGCCAGCACAGATACGCAGTATTTT	CASSVGGGRASTDTQYF
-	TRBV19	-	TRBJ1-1	TGTGCCAGTAGTAATACAGGGCTCCCCCACACTGAAGCTTTCTTT	CASSNTGLPHTEAFF
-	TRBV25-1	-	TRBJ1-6	TGTGCCAGCAGTGAAGACAGCAATTCACCCCTCCACTTT	CASSEDSNSPLHF
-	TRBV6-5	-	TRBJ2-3	TGTGCCAGCACCCCCCCCTCGTCAGATACGCAGTATTTT	CASTPPSSDTQYF
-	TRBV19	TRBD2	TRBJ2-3	TGTGCCAGTAGTACCCGAGCGGGAGTCGGCACAGATACGCAGTATTTT	CASSTRAGVGTDTQYF
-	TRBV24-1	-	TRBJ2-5	TGTGCCACCAGTGATGCCGGACAGCTACAAGAGACCCAGTACTTC	CATSDAGQLQETQYF
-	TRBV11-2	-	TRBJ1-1	TGTGCCAGCAGCGAACACGGGGATACTGAAGCTTTCTTT	CASSEHGDTEAFF
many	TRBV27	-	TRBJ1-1	TGTGCCAGCAGTTTAGAGGAAACCACTGAAGCTTTCTTT	CASSLEETTEAFF
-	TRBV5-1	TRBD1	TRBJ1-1	TGCGCCAGCAGCTCAGAGCCGGGACAGGGATACACTGAAGCTTTCTTT	CASSSEPGQGYTEAFF
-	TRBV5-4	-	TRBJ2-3	TGTGCCAGCAGCTGGGCGGGGATGAGAACCACAGATACGCAGTATTTT	CASSWAGMRTTDTQYF
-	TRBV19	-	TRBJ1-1	TGTGCCAGTGTTACAGGCGATGAAGCTTTCTTT	CASVTGDEAFF
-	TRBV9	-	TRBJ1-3	TGTGCCAGCAGCCCACAACGGGGGGTTGGAAACACCATATATTTT	CASSPQRGVGNTIYF
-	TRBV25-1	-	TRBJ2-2	TGTGCCAGCAGTGAATCAGGGTCCGGGGAGCTGTTTTTT	CASSESGSGELFF
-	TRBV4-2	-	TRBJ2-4	TGTGCCAGCAGCCAAACTAGAGGTAGCGCCCGACTAAAAGCCAAAAACATTCAGTACTTC	CASSQTRGSARLKAKNIQYF
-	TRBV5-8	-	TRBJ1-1	TGTGCCAGCAGCTTCAGGGCCGTGATGAACACTGAAGCTTTCTTT	CASSFRAVMNTEAFF
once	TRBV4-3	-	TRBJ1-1	TGCGCCAGCAGCCAAGAACTGGGAGGCTCCGGGACGCGGAACACTGAAGCTTTCTTT	CASSQELGGSGTRNTEAFF
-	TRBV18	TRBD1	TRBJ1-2	TGTGCCAGCTCACCCGACAGGGGTATTGGCTACACCTTC	CASSPDRGIGYTF
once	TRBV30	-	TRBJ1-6	TGTGCCTGGAGTGTAAACAGGAATAATTCACCCCTCCACTTT	CAWSVNRNNSPLHF
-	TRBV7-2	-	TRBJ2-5	TGTGCCAGCAGCCCCTCCAGGGTGGTGAGGGAGACCCAGTACTTC	CASSPSRVVRETQYF
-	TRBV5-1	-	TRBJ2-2	TGCGCCAGCAGAAGGGCAGGGGTCAACACCGGGGAGCTGTTTTTT	CASRRAGVNTGELFF
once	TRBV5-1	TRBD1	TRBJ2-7	TGCGCCAGCAGGACCGGGACAGGGGTCGGGGAGCAGTACTTC	CASRTGTGVGEQYF
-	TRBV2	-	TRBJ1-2	TGTGCCAGCAGTGGGCAGGGGTATGGTGGCTACACCTTC	CASSGQGYGGYTF